A selection of T cell receptor beta chains follows, all from one sample in a study of cytotoxic CD8 clonotypes in ibrutinib-treated CLL. Method: immunoSEQ multiplex PCR; TCRdb's copy keeps in-frame clones and lacks some. The table has some 130,000 clones, about 70% seen once; the top ten hold 5.1%. The specimen comprised PBMCs, sampled after 24 months of ibrutinib treatment. Receptors originate from a human donor with chronic lymphocytic leukemia. The CDR3 runs from the conserved cysteine through the conserved F or W. Each record gives: J gene, D gene, clone size, V gene, CDR3 DNA, CDR3 protein. D genes are given only for firm matches. Expanded clones get a size class; other rows say once, few or many, or leave the size out.

>TRBJ1-2|NA|once|TRBV6-5
TGTGCCAGCAGACCCCCCGGGGTTACCTATGGCTACACCTTC
CASRPPGVTYGYTF
>TRBJ1-5|NA|NA|TRBV9
TGTGCCAGCAGCGTAGTTGGGGGAATTCAGCCCCAGCATTTT
CASSVVGGIQPQHF
>TRBJ2-4|NA|few|TRBV28
TGTGCCAGCAGTCAAGCTTTTTTAGCCAAAAACATTCAGTACTTC
CASSQAFLAKNIQYF
>TRBJ2-5|TRBD2|few|TRBV6-1
TGTGCCAGCAGTGAAGCGGGGGGGTGGGAGACCCAGTACTTC
CASSEAGGWETQYF
>TRBJ2-7|TRBD1|NA|TRBV6-4
TGTGCCACCCCCTGGGTTGGGACAGTTCCCGAGCAGTACTTC
CATPWVGTVPEQYF
>TRBJ2-1|NA|once|TRBV2
TGTGCCAGCCAAGCGCAGATCTACAATGAGCAGTTCTTC
CASQAQIYNEQFF
>TRBJ2-1|NA|NA|TRBV11-3
TGTGCCAGCAGCCTTGGGGACCCCGGGGATGAGCAGTTCTTC
CASSLGDPGDEQFF
>TRBJ1-1|NA|NA|TRBV18
TGTGCCAGCTCACCGCTCCGAGACGAGGGCACTGAAGCTTTCTTT
CASSPLRDEGTEAFF
>TRBJ2-1|NA|NA|TRBV28
TGTGCCAGCAGTACCTTGGGGCAGGGCAGAAGCAATGAGCAGTTCTTC
CASSTLGQGRSNEQFF
>TRBJ2-1|TRBD2|NA|TRBV4-2
TGTGCCAGCAGCCAAGGGGTAGCGGGGTACAATGAGCAGTTCTTC
CASSQGVAGYNEQFF
>TRBJ2-3|TRBD2|NA|TRBV27
TGTGCCAGCAGTTCACTAGCGGGAGGGCGTCCTACGCAGTATTTT
CASSSLAGGRPTQYF
>TRBJ1-2|NA|NA|TRBV5-6
TGTGCCAGCAATATTTGGAGCTATGGCTACACCTTC
CASNIWSYGYTF
>TRBJ2-6|NA|once|TRBV19
TGTGCCAGTAGCCCAACAGAAGCTGGGGCCAACGTCCTGACTTTC
CASSPTEAGANVLTF
>TRBJ2-5|NA|once|TRBV18
TGTGCCAGCTCACCAGCCCTGGGAATCGGAGAGACCCAGTACTTC
CASSPALGIGETQYF
>TRBJ2-1|NA|NA|TRBV7-6
TGTGCCAGCAGCCAGGGGGGGCCCCTCGAGCAGTTCTTC
CASSQGGPLEQFF
>TRBJ2-1|TRBD2|few|TRBV28
TGTGCCAGCGGTGTTGCGGGGGACTACAATGAGCAGTTCTTC
CASGVAGDYNEQFF
>TRBJ2-5|NA|NA|TRBV19
TGTGCCAGTAGAGAAAGGGGGGAGACCCAGTACTTC
CASRERGETQYF
>TRBJ2-1|TRBD1|NA|TRBV10-3
TGTGCCACCGGGACAGGGGGCGGGTTGCGGAATGAGCAGTTCTTC
CATGTGGGLRNEQFF
>TRBJ1-4|NA|NA|TRBV7-9
TGTGCCAGCAGCCCTGCGGCCCACTTTGCAACTAATGAAAAACTGTTTTTT
CASSPAAHFATNEKLFF
>TRBJ2-3|TRBD2|NA|TRBV9
TGTGCCAGCAGCGTAGAGGGCGGGGGGGCAAATACGCAGTATTTT
CASSVEGGGANTQYF
>TRBJ1-5|NA|few|TRBV28
TGTGCCAGCAGTCCCCCACCGGGGCCCCAGCATTTT
CASSPPPGPQHF
>TRBJ2-7|TRBD2|once|TRBV7-2
TGTGCCAGCAGCCTCCAACTAGCGCCCTACGAGCAGTACTTC
CASSLQLAPYEQYF
>TRBJ2-5|TRBD2|NA|TRBV4-1
TGCGCCAGCAGCCAAGTTGGACTAGCGGGAGCCGAGACCCAGTACTTC
CASSQVGLAGAETQYF
>TRBJ2-7|TRBD1|few|TRBV6-5
TGTGCCAGCAGCCAAAGGGGGCTCGGCGAGCAGTACTTC
CASSQRGLGEQYF
>TRBJ2-7|NA|NA|TRBV5-4
TGTGCCAGCAGCTTGATAGGGAGCTCCTACGAGCAGTACTTC
CASSLIGSSYEQYF
>TRBJ2-7|NA|NA|TRBV7-2
TGTGCCAGCAGCCCCACCAGGGGTCTCCACGAGCAGTACTTC
CASSPTRGLHEQYF
>TRBJ2-2|NA|NA|TRBV5-1
TGCGCCAGCAGCCCCCCGAACACCGGGGAGCTGTTTTTT
CASSPPNTGELFF